This T cell receptor beta chain was found in a study of glioma-infiltrating T cells (TCRdb year 2016). Regarding the research as a whole: The study sequenced TCR alpha- and beta-chain repertoires from glioma tissue, from non-neoplastic brain tissue and from matched peripheral blood mononuclear cells. To measure how far tissue and blood T-cell populations diverged, each tissue-infiltrating repertoire was compared against the peripheral blood repertoire of the same patient. The paired cohort comprised three low-grade glioma patients, several primary glioblastoma patients and three non-glioma patients contributing non-neoplastic brain tissue.

As for this clonotype: It lacks a known antigen. No base qualities exist here, and no much larger clone lies one base off it.

The CDR3, from cysteine to phenylalanine, totals 15 residues. Left in the record is the CDR3 DNA by itself, 45 bases read in frame from the first base. V lost 5 bases and J lost 5 bases, and the count of bases not matched to a germline gene is 9. As encoded in the germline V gene, CDR1 is SGHTA while CDR2 is FQGNSA. Points the paper makes about the study in general: Only a very small number of CDR3 sequences turned up in both tissue and blood, a result put down to high CDR3 diversity combined with limited sampling. Small numbers underpinned the group comparisons: roughly 8 glioblastoma patients, three low-grade glioma patients and three non-neoplastic patients. In non-neoplastic patients, VJ-independent divergence between tissue and blood fell below expectation, whereas in all gliomas, and especially in low-grade gliomas, the divergence rose above expectation.

The iRepertoire nested amplicon-rescue multiplex PCR (arm-PCR) platform was used to amplify TCR alpha and beta CDR3 regions from RNA. The input for one-step reverse transcription and amplification was roughly 85-400 ng of either tissue mRNA or PBMC total RNA. Following bead purification, Illumina adapters were added by a secondary multiplex PCR, and libraries between 200 and 400 bp were gel-purified. Demultiplexing relied on internal 6-nucleotide barcodes carried by the libraries. Sequencing of libraries was performed on an Illumina MiSeq with 2x220 or 2x250 nucleotide paired-end reads. The authors' pipeline ran thus. Paired reads were merged using FLASH 1.2.11 and were aligned to the GRCh37 human genome using BWA-MEM, after which TRA and TRB reads were extracted. For V and J assignment, an IMGT-derived reference of cassette sequences and CDR3 motifs that included pseudogenes was used. Reads were translated in three frames, and productive CDR3s were defined as those with a C...FGXG motif and no stop codons. A clonotype was defined as a unique combination of a V-J cassette pair and a CDR3 amino acid sequence. Filtering of reads was based on Hamming distance, with the threshold set by the sequence error rate of each sample in mapped regions. The raw public data were reprocessed by TCRdb itself: fastp quality trimming at Q25, MiXCR clonotype calling, in-frame beta chains only. CDR3 protein sequences are deduplicated, and each keeps its most common genes and DNA. TCRdb assigned the V and J calls; the authors' analysis was not used. The sample profile shows under 150,000 distinct CDR3 sequences; 20% to 25% of them were found once. Together, the top ten hold around a quarter of the sample.

Recombination linked TRBV7-2 to TRBJ1-2; 9 middle bases align to TRBD1. The clonotype comes from a human donor with low-grade glioma or glioblastoma, undergoing nonglioma brain surgery, or in good health (not recorded which). The sequencing sample was made of glioma tissue, nonneoplastic brain tissue, or PBMCs (not recorded which). The DNA sequence follows: TGTGCCAGCAGCAAAGAGGGACAGGGCGGGTATGGCTACACCTTC. The resulting protein is CASSKEGQGGYGYTF. Outside the CDR3, residues come from the reference TRBV7-2 and TRBJ1-2 proteins, so the full variable domain is: GAGVSQSPSNKVTEKGKDVELRCDPISGHTALYWYRQSLGQGLEFLIYFQGNSAPDKSGLPSDRFSAERTGGSVSTLTIQRTQQEDSAVYLCASSKEGQGGYGYTFGSGTRLTVV.